Included here is one T cell receptor beta chain sequence, with context. This specimen belongs to a study of blood T cell repertoires in COVID-19. How the authors handled the data: Scientists estimated how many nucleated cells there were by amplifying reference gene primers. Sequencing was performed with immunoSEQ multiplex PCR; in TCRdb, only in-frame clones are kept and a portion is missing. D and trimming come from the DNA, and the V and J calls and clone size come from that table. This sample has roughly 280,000 clones, with approximately 86% found just once. This CDR3 comprises 15 residues. The V and J ends lost 7 bases and 6 bases, in that order; junction bases with no gene match: 10. Germline-derived CDR1 and CDR2 are SGDLS and YYNGEE.

The chain recombines TRBV9 with TRBJ2-2; 9 bases are shared with TRBD1. The sequenced sample was peripheral blood. This clonotype was obtained from a man aged 25-45 years with active or convalescent COVID-19. The CDR3 reads CASGGQGKRSGELFF. CDR3 coding DNA: TGTGCCAGCGGGGGACAGGGTAAACGGTCCGGGGAGCTGTTTTTT.